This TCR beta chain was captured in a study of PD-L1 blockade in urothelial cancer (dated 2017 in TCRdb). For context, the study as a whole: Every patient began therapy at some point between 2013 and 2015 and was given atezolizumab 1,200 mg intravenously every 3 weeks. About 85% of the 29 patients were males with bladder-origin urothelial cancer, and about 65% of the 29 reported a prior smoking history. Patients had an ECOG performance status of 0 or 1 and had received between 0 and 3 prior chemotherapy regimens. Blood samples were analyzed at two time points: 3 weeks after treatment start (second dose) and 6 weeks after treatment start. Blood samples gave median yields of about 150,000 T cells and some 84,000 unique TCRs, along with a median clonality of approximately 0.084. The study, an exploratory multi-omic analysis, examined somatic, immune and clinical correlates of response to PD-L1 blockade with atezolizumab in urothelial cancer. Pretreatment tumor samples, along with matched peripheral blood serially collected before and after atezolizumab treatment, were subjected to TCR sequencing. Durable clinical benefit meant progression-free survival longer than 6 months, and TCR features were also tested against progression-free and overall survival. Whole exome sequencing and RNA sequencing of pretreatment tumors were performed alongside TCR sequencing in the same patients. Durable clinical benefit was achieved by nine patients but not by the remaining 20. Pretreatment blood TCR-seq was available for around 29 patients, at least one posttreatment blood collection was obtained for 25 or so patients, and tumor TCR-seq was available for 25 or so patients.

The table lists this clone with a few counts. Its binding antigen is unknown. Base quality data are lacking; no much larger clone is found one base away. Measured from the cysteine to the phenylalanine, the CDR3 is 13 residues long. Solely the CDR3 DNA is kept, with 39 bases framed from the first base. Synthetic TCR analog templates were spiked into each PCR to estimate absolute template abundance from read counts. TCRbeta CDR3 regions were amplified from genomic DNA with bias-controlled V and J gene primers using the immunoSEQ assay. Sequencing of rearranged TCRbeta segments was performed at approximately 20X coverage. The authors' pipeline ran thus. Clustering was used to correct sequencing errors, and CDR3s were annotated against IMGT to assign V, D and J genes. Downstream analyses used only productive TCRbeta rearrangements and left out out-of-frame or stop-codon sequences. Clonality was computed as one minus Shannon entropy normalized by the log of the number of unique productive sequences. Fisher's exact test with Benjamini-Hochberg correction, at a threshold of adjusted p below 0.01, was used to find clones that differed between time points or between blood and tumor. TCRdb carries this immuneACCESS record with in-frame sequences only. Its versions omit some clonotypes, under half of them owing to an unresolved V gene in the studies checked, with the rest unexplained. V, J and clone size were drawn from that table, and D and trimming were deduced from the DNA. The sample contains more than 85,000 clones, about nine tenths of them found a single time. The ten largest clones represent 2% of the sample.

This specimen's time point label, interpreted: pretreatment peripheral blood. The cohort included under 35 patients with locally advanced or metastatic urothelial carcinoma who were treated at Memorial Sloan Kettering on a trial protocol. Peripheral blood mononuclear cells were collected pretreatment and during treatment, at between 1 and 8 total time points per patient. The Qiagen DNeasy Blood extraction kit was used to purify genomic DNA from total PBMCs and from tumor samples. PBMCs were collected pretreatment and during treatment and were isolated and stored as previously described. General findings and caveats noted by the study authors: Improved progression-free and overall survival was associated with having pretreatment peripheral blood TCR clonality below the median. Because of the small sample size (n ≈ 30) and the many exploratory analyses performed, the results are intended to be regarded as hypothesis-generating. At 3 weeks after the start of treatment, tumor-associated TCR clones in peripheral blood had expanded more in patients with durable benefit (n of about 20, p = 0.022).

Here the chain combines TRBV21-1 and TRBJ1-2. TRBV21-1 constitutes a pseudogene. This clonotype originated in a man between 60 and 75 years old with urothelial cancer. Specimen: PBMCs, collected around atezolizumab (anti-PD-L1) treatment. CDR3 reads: CASSKGEDYGYTF. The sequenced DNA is TGTGCCAGCAGCAAAGGGGAGGACTATGGCTACACCTTC.